This TCR beta chain emerged from a study of T cell repertoires in cytomegalovirus infection. From the reads, TCRdb called clonotypes with MiXCR, one entry per CDR3 protein. The sample holds a few hundred thousand distinct CDR3 sequences, about 26% seen once. V lost 0 bases to trimming and J lost 7 bases, with 18 bases between them. CDR1 MNHEY and CDR2 SMNVEV come from the germline V gene (reference sequence). The length of the CDR3 is 16 residues. The sequencing input was PBMCs. This clonotype was sampled from a human donor in good health (CMV status not recorded). Some clones in this sample may be carry-over from other donors' samples. The V and J genes are TRBV27 and TRBJ1-2, with D perhaps TRBD1 (5 bases). CDR3 in amino acids: CASSLSRDRRVGGYTF. CDR3 nucleotide sequence: TGTGCCAGCAGTTTATCCAGGGACCGCCGAGTTGGTGGCTACACCTTC.